One sample yielded the 11 T cell receptor beta chains listed below, sequenced in a study of cytomegalovirus exposure and HLA in healthy donors. The primer mix had 60 Vbeta and 13 Jbeta primers. Produced via immunoSEQ multiplex PCR; TCRdb's table is partial and in-frame only. The table records about 93,000 clones, about four fifths of them present only once. Material for sequencing was PBMCs. The receptors were gathered from a man aged 50 to 60 in good health and CMV-seronegative.

The J gene is TRBJ2-3, the V gene TRBV13; no firm D call. Germline-derived CDR1 and CDR2 are PRHDT and FYEKMQ (reference sequence). V gave up 1 base and J gave up 8 bases, with 10 bases separating them. The CDR3 runs 13 residues. The CDR3 is CASSLAELRTQYF. The CDR3 nucleotides read TGTGCCAGCAGCTTAGCCGAGTTACGTACGCAGTATTTT.

The gene calls are TRBV7-2 and TRBJ2-2; 8 nucleotides agree with TRBD1. This CDR3 region has 15 residues. Germline lookup yields CDR1 SGHTA and CDR2 FQGNSA. The trim removed 4 bases at V and 8 bases at J, leaving 9 bases unmatched. The CDR3 DNA is TGTGCCAGCAGCTCTGGGACAGGTCACAGAGGGGAGCTGTTTTTT. It encodes CASSSGTGHRGELFF.

For the CDR3, the DNA is TGTGCCAGCAGCTTGGGGGGGGAGGGCCACGAGCAGTACTTC. Protein product: CASSLGGEGHEQYF. V and J are TRBV5-4 and TRBJ2-7, with 7 bases that match TRBD2. V lost 0 bases, J lost 5 bases, and 5 bases stayed unmatched. Germline V lookup: CDR1 SGHNT, CDR2 YYREEE (reference sequence). The CDR3 totals 14 residues.

The chain employs TRBV27 and TRBJ1-1; D possibly corresponds to TRBD1 (5 bases). Trimming left V 6 bases short and J 4 bases short, with 15 bases between. This CDR3 comprises 14 residues. Looked up from germline, CDR1 is MNHEY and CDR2 is SMNVEV (reference sequence). CDR3 bases: TGTGCCAGCAGGGCGACAGAGTTGGTCACTGAAGCTTTCTTT. Encoded protein: CASRATELVTEAFF.

This chain links TRBV19 with TRBJ2-1, with 7 nucleotides matching TRBD1. This CDR3 has 15 amino acids. V shed 4 bases, J shed 2 bases, and the junction held 5 bases outside the gene matches. Germline V gene data show CDR1 as LNHDA and CDR2 as SQIVND (reference sequence). The chain's CDR3 is CASSNTGDTYNEQFF. CDR3 DNA: TGTGCCAGTAGTAACACAGGGGACACCTACAATGAGCAGTTCTTC.

The chain carries TRBV19 and TRBJ2-2; TRBD2 matches 8 bases. Germline V gene sequence: CDR1 LNHDA, CDR2 SQIVND (reference sequence). The CDR3 has 16 residues. With 3 bases clipped from V and 5 bases from J, the junction kept 8 bases outside the gene matches. CDR3 protein: CASSISGSTGTGELFF. Here the CDR3 DNA reads TGTGCCAGTAGTATCAGCGGGAGTACCGGGACCGGGGAGCTGTTTTTT.

J is TRBJ2-7 and V is TRBV5-1, with 10 nucleotides matching TRBD2. CDR1 and CDR2 (germline): SGHRS, YFSETQ. This CDR3 spans 15 amino acids. J was trimmed by 6 bases and V by 4 bases; bases with no gene match: 10. The CDR3 nucleotides read TGCGCCAGCAGCCCAACACTAGCGGGAACGGGCGAGCAGTACTTC. Its protein is CASSPTLAGTGEQYF. Based on the CDR3 plus reference TRBV5-1 and TRBJ2-7, the full variable domain is KAGVTQTPRYLIKTRGQQVTLSCSPISGHRSVSWYQQTPGQGLQFLFEYFSETQRNKGNFPGRFSGRQFSNSRSEMNVSTLELGDSALYLCASSPTLAGTGEQYFGPGTRLTVT.

The chain carries TRBV28 and TRBJ1-2; TRBD1 aligns across 8 bases. Germline V CDR1 and CDR2: MDHEN, SYDVKM. V lost 6 bases to trimming and J lost 8 bases; unmatched junction nucleotides: 20. The CDR3 is 17 residues long. Here the CDR3 DNA reads TGTGCCAGCAGCACTCCAGGGACAGGCGGGTCTGGAAGGGGCTACACCTTC. Translated, it gives CASSTPGTGGSGRGYTF.

CDR3 DNA sequence: TGCGCCAGCAGCTTGGGGGGACAGGTGGAGACCCAGTACTTC. This encodes CASSLGGQVETQYF. V is TRBV5-1 and J is TRBJ2-5; 8 bases map to TRBD1. Germline V gene sequence: CDR1 SGHRS, CDR2 YFSETQ. Germline trimming cut 0 bases from V and 5 bases from J; bases unmatched to any gene: 3. CDR3 length: 14 amino acids.

A few counts support this clone. V usage is TRBV11-2 and J usage is TRBJ1-5; D not resolved. Germline loops: CDR1 SGHAT, CDR2 FQNNGV. Trimming stripped 1 base from V and 5 bases from J, with 21 bases between. This CDR3 contains 18 residues. For the CDR3, the DNA is TGTGCCAGCAGCTTAGCTGGGAGTCGAGCAGAAGGGCATCAGCCCCAGCATTTT. Protein: CASSLAGSRAEGHQPQHF.

V and J are TRBV6-5 and TRBJ2-7; 14 bases align to TRBD2. V shed 2 bases and J 7 bases; nucleotides not matched to a gene: 4. CDR3 length equals 15 residues. Germline CDR1 is MNHEY and CDR2 is SVGAGI. The CDR3 reads CASSYAGLAGVEQYF. In nucleotides, the CDR3 is TGTGCCAGCAGTTACGCGGGACTAGCGGGAGTTGAGCAGTACTTC.